In this sample, the clone carrying this T cell receptor beta chain turned up many times. The antigen remains unidentified. This entry is derived from a study of blood T cells in healthy people across ages. Findings of the study overall: Donors of long life had a larger count of naive CD4+ cells and greater diversity than aged donors. Estimates of total diversity, which came from one million sequenced T cells, were considered to be underestimates.

The CDR3 is 13 residues long. Germline V gives CDR1 WSHSY, CDR2 SAAADI. V was cut by 0 bases and J by 9 bases, with 12 bases left in between. Each sample had at least 6 million PBMCs isolated. Then a second PCR, running about 7 to 11 cycles, was carried out with a sample-barcoded 5' primer and a J-beta primer mix. TCRdb re-called the 5' RACE reads through MiXCR, storing one row per CDR3 protein. The sample lists around 900,000 distinct CDR3 sequences, more than 25% occurring once. This chain links TRBV10-2 with TRBJ2-7; maybe TRBD2 (6 bases). The sequenced sample consisted of blood. The clonotype comes from a woman older than 75 in good health. CDR3 sequence (DNA): TGCGCCAGCAGTGAGTCGGGGAGGCTCGGGCAGTACTTC. Residues: CASSESGRLGQYF.